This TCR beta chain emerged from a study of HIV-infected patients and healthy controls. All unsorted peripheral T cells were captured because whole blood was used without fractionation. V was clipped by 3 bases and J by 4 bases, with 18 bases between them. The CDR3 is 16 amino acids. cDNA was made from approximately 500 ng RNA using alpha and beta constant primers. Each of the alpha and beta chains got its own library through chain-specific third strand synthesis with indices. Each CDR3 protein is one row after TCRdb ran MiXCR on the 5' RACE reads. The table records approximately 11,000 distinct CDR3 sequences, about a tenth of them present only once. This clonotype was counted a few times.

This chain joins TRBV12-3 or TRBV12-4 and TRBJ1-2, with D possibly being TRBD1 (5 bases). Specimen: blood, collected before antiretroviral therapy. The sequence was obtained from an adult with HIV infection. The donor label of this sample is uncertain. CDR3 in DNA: TGTGCCAGCAGTTTGGCCACTCGTTTGGGGCTCTATGGCTACACCTTC. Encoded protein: CASSLATRLGLYGYTF.